These 11 T cell receptor beta chains share one sample of origin, sequenced in a study of naive and memory T cell subsets. Whole-study results and caveats: Possibly reflecting memory cells re-expressing CD45RA, a few larger clonotypes occurred in naive repertoires, especially CD8.

The antigens of these receptors remain unknown. The beta constant-region primer was an equimolar mix of two oligonucleotides covering TRBC1 and TRBC2. Nested alpha and beta constant-region primers with the SP2 primer drove four PCR rounds on ligated cDNA. TCRdb passed the UMI-ligation and nested PCR reads through MiXCR, listing each CDR3 protein once. The repertoire holds approximately 150,000 distinct CDR3 sequences, with 22% as singletons. Sequencing used naive CD4+ T cells from blood. These receptors were collected from a human donor in good health.

V and J are TRBV24-1 and TRBJ2-1, with 12 positions matching TRBD2. Germline V gene data show CDR1 as KGHDR and CDR2 as SFDVKD. After removal of 6 bases from V and 7 bases from J, the junction contained 6 bases not matched to a gene. The CDR3 runs to 15 residues. The CDR3 DNA reads TGTGCCACCAGTCCTAGCGGGAGGGCCCGGAATGAGCAGTTCTTC. Translation: CATSPSGRARNEQFF.

This clonotype was seen many times. The chain recombines TRBV20-1 with TRBJ2-3; TRBD2 agrees at 10 bases. Germline-derived CDR1 and CDR2 are DFQATT and SNEGSKA (reference sequence). CDR3 length: 14 residues. V lost 6 bases to trimming and J lost 3 bases; unmatched junction nucleotides: 6. CDR3 sequence (DNA): TGCAGTGCCGGACTAGCGGCTGTTACAGATACGCAGTATTTT. This codes for CSAGLAAVTDTQYF.

In its sample, this clonotype was seen a few times. The CDR3 nucleotides are TGTGCCAGCAGTTATGTGGGTCGGGTCACTGAAGCTTTCTTT. As protein: CASSYVGRVTEAFF. The rearrangement links TRBV28 to TRBJ1-1, with D hard to call. From germline, CDR1 is MDHEN and CDR2 SYDVKM. This CDR3 comprises 14 residues. With 4 bases removed from V and 4 bases from J, the gap between germline ends came to 13 bases.

The chain joins TRBV2 to TRBJ1-5, with D possibly matching TRBD1 (5 bases). CDR3 length: 12 residues. Trimming pared 7 bases from V and 4 bases from J, leaving 8 bases between. Germline loops: CDR1 SNHLY, CDR2 FYNNEI. CDR3 sequence: CASKEGNQPQHF. CDR3 sequence (DNA): TGTGCCAGCAAAGAGGGGAATCAGCCCCAGCATTTT.

This clonotype was observed a handful of times. The chain combines TRBV18 with TRBJ2-7; maybe TRBD2 (6 bases). V dropped 3 bases and J dropped 7 bases, with 19 bases sitting between them. Germline assignment: CDR1 KGHSH and CDR2 LQKENI. This CDR3 has 15 amino acids. The CDR3 loop reads CASSPSGDPSLEQYF. CDR3 nucleotide sequence: TGTGCCAGCTCACCCTCGGGGGATCCCTCTTTGGAGCAGTACTTC.

The CDR3 here is CASSRRTGFNQETQYF. For the CDR3, the DNA is TGCGCCAGCAGCAGGCGGACAGGGTTTAACCAAGAGACCCAGTACTTC. The rearrangement uses TRBV5-1 and TRBJ2-5; 8 bases match TRBD1. This CDR3 comprises 16 residues. V lost 4 bases to trimming and J lost 0 bases; unmatched junction nucleotides: 8. CDR1 and CDR2 from the germline V gene are SGHRS and YFSETQ. Drawing the rest from reference TRBV5-1 and TRBJ2-5, the complete variable domain is KAGVTQTPRYLIKTRGQQVTLSCSPISGHRSVSWYQQTPGQGLQFLFEYFSETQRNKGNFPGRFSGRQFSNSRSEMNVSTLELGDSALYLCASSRRTGFNQETQYFGPGTRLLVL.

This chain joins TRBV28 and TRBJ2-1; 11 positions match TRBD2. The J segment lost 9 bases and the V segment lost 0 bases, leaving 7 bases of the junction unmatched. From germline, CDR1 is MDHEN and CDR2 SYDVKM. The length of the CDR3 is 16 residues. CDR3 sequence: CASSLWTSGMYLEQFF. Here the CDR3 DNA reads TGTGCCAGCAGTTTATGGACTAGCGGGATGTATCTTGAGCAGTTCTTC.

This clonotype has ten or more counts. The gene calls are TRBV7-2 and TRBJ2-5; D not resolved. The CDR3 contains 12 residues. Looked up from germline, CDR1 is SGHTA and CDR2 is FQGNSA. Trimming removed 0 bases from V and 5 bases from J, with 4 bases in between. The chain's CDR3 is CASSLARETQYF. In DNA form, the CDR3 reads TGTGCCAGCAGCTTAGCCAGGGAGACCCAGTACTTC. The whole variable domain, filled in from reference TRBV7-2 and TRBJ2-5, reads GAGVSQSPSNKVTEKGKDVELRCDPISGHTALYWYRQSLGQGLEFLIYFQGNSAPDKSGLPSDRFSAERTGGSVSTLTIQRTQQEDSAVYLCASSLARETQYFGPGTRLLVL.

The chain uses TRBV28 and TRBJ2-7, with D perhaps matching TRBD1 (6 bases). Germline V gene data show CDR1 as MDHEN and CDR2 as SYDVKM. The CDR3 runs 17 residues. V was cut by 6 bases and J by 1 base, with 22 bases left in between. The CDR3 DNA reads as TGTGCCAGCAGGAGTACGACAGGCCGACTCCTTTCCTACGAGCAGTACTTC. Translation gives CASRSTTGRLLSYEQYF. The complete variable domain, with remaining parts taken from reference TRBV28 and TRBJ2-7, reads DVKVTQSSRYLVKRTGEKVFLECVQDMDHENMFWYRQDPGLGLRLIYFSYDVKMKEKGDIPEGYSVSREKKERFSLILESASTNQTSMYLCASRSTTGRLLSYEQYFGPGTRLTVT.

This chain links TRBV28 with TRBJ1-5, with TRBD1 as a possible D gene (5 bases). Between the trimmed V and J ends, which lost 5 bases and 0 bases, there was a span of 14 bases. Germline V gene sequence: CDR1 MDHEN, CDR2 SYDVKM. CDR3 length: 16 amino acids. The CDR3 DNA follows: TGTGCCAGCAGTCTCCGGGACTGGCATAGCAATCAGCCCCAGCATTTT. Translating gives CASSLRDWHSNQPQHF.

This clonotype turned up a few times. For the CDR3, the DNA is TGCAGTGCTAGTAAGACAGATACGCAGTATTTT. Translating gives CSASKTDTQYF. The rearrangement links TRBV20-1 to TRBJ2-3; D gene unclear. V lost 3 bases and J lost 3, with 4 bases in between. The CDR3 is 11 residues long. Per germline, CDR1 DFQATT and CDR2 SNEGSKA (reference sequence).